The sequence of this T cell receptor beta chain was determined in a study of CD8 T cells in ankylosing spondylitis. Findings of the study overall: From matched ankylosing spondylitis synovial fluid, disease-linked clones were reportedly recovered at significantly enriched levels.

A word on this clonotype: Its antigen remains unknown.

Trimming at V came to 2 bases and at J to 3 bases, leaving 5 bases not matched to a gene. The V gene's germline CDR1 is ENHRY and CDR2 SYGVKD. The CDR3 runs 15 residues. Using its own MiXCR run on the 5' RACE reads, TCRdb lists one record per CDR3 protein. There are about 130,000 distinct CDR3 sequences in the sample; 7% to 10% occur only once, and about 3.3% lies in the top ten. The chain carries TRBV10-3 and TRBJ1-1; 8 nucleotides align to TRBD1. Sequenced input: blood, either unsorted or a sorted T cell fraction (not recorded which). This sequence originates from a male donor with ankylosing spondylitis or in good health (not recorded which). CDR3 sequence reads: CAISEISTGDTEAFF. For the CDR3, the DNA is TGTGCCATCAGTGAGATTTCGACAGGGGACACTGAAGCTTTCTTT.